This TCR beta chain was identified in a study of response to subunit inactivated influenza vaccine. TCRdb reanalysed the RT-PCR reads using MiXCR and keeps one entry per CDR3 protein. The table records roughly 620,000 distinct CDR3 sequences, about 11% of them present only once. Looked up from germline, CDR1 is SGHRS and CDR2 is YFSETQ. The CDR3 has 14 residues. The V gene lost 0 bases and the J gene lost 3 bases, with 9 bases spanning the gap. A further study also used this sample, focusing on T cells expressing NK-cell markers. That source reports: The authors made TCR beta cDNA libraries by 5'RACE template switching. This switching added a universal primer site and UMIs. In sorted CD3+CD56+NKG2C+, CD3+CD56+NKG2C- and CD3+CD56-NKG2C+ T cells, TCR beta repertoires were obtained.

This specimen was PBMCs from blood, taken on the day of vaccination. The TCR comes from a man in his forties or fifties who received an inactivated influenza vaccine. The chain couples TRBV5-1 to TRBJ2-5; a possible D gene is TRBD1 (5 bases). This CDR3 is CASSLGGSKETQYF. The CDR3 region has the DNA TGCGCCAGCAGCTTGGGGGGCTCAAAAGAGACCCAGTACTTC.